This T cell receptor beta chain was identified in a study of cytotoxic CD8 clonotypes in ibrutinib-treated CLL. General study findings and limits: Treatment saw public clonotypes, which were uncommon, either contract or stay stable. Baseline clonality was higher than in age-matched healthy donors and moved in step with circulating CD8+ T-cell counts.

From cryopreserved PBMCs came 1.5 to 2.5 micrograms of genomic DNA used for TCR beta libraries. This CDR3 has 14 residues. V lost 7 bases and J 0 bases, leaving 12 bases between the germline ends. The germline CDR1 and CDR2 sequences are SNHLY and FYNNEI. Concerning this clone: Its cognate antigen is unknown.

Researchers set a sequencing depth target of 1 in 200,000 to 1 in 1 million T cells. Measured with immunoSEQ multiplex PCR; TCRdb has only the in-frame clones, and not every one. The sample consists of some 98,000 clones, about 72% of them appearing once. This sequence joins TRBV2 and TRBJ1-1; D perhaps matches TRBD1 (5 bases). The specimen was PBMCs, collected after 12 months of ibrutinib treatment. The clonotype comes from a human donor with chronic lymphocytic leukemia. The CDR3 reads CASKIQAVNTEAFF. The CDR3 DNA reads as TGTGCCAGCAAGATACAGGCCGTGAACACTGAAGCTTTCTTT.